This entry concerns a single TCR beta chain. What it binds is unknown. This sample was taken from a study of cytomegalovirus exposure and HLA in healthy donors. V dropped 6 bases and J dropped 3; count of bases not matched to a gene: 6. Germline loops: CDR1 MNHNY, CDR2 SVGAGI (reference sequence). CDR3 size: 15 residues. Findings of the study overall: Later analysis reportedly placed an Asian-associated ancestry cluster below the roughly 680-donor mean in N-insertions. A likely sequencing artifact accounted for one observed cluster of highly shared sequence variants. Reportedly, TCR beta sequences accurately predicted HLA-A and HLA-B alleles in most subjects.

In the PCR, 60 Vbeta and 13 Jbeta primers were used. The table came from immunoSEQ multiplex PCR; TCRdb's copy has only in-frame clones and leaves some out. Of 160,000 or so clones in the sample, around 80% were seen once. The sequenced material came from PBMCs. The TCR sequence derives from a male donor in good health and CMV-seropositive. The chain couples TRBV6-6 to TRBJ1-5, with 9 bases matching TRBD1. The CDR3 loop is CASSRGTGPNQPQHF. For the CDR3, the DNA is TGTGCCAGCAGCCGAGGGACAGGGCCCAATCAGCCCCAGCATTTT.